These 29 T cell receptor beta chains originate from one sample sequenced in a study of molecular identifiers for immune sequencing clone quantification. From the PCR reads, TCRdb called clonotypes with MiXCR, one entry per CDR3 protein. The sample has roughly 630,000 distinct CDR3 sequences, around 25% seen once. The sample taken for sequencing was naive CD8+ T cells from blood, with Jurkat cell RNA spiked in. Subset indicated: FACS-sorted CD8+CD4-CCR7+CD45RA+ naive T cells. The source of these receptors is a human donor in good health. Some libraries in this study had Jurkat cell RNA spiked in.

There are many counts of this clonotype. V is TRBV4-1 and J is TRBJ1-4; D is ambiguous. The CDR3 runs 13 residues. V dropped 7 bases and J dropped 8 bases, with 14 bases sitting between them. Germline CDR1 reads MGHRA; CDR2 reads YSYEKL. This chain's CDR3 is CASMEADGEKLFF. CDR3 nucleotide sequence: TGCGCCAGCATGGAGGCCGATGGGGAAAAACTGTTTTTT.

As concerns this clonotype: A single base separates this from a much larger clone, so it may be a read error. CDR3 sequence: CASSLGVSSIQYF. As DNA, the CDR3 is TGTGCCAGCAGCTTAGGGGTGTCGAGCATTCAGTACTTC. The rearrangement joins TRBV7-6 to TRBJ2-4; D gene ambiguous. This CDR3 is built from 13 residues. Per germline, CDR1 SGHVS and CDR2 FNYEAQ. V was trimmed by 1 base and J by 9 bases, leaving 10 bases between them.

This chain links TRBV6-6 with TRBJ2-7; 8 nucleotides align to TRBD1. Germline lookup yields CDR1 MNHNY and CDR2 SVGAGI (reference sequence). V shed 5 bases and J 3 bases; nucleotides not matched to a gene: 15. CDR3 length equals 17 residues. In nucleotides, the CDR3 is TGTGCCAGCAGTGATATCACGGATGGGGGACAGGTCTACGAGCAGTACTTC. This encodes CASSDITDGGQVYEQYF.

Points on this clonotype: A much larger clonotype is one base distant, so this may be a read error. The chain uses TRBV4-3 and TRBJ2-3; D call uncertain. Germline lookup yields CDR1 LGHNA and CDR2 YSLEER. The CDR3 is made up of 12 amino acids. The CDR3 bases are TGCGCCCGCAGCCAAAACCATGGTACGCAGTATTTT. Translating gives CARSQNHGTQYF.

This clonotype was counted ten times or more. The chain combines TRBV6-2 or TRBV6-3 with TRBJ2-3; 10 nucleotides align to TRBD2. V was clipped by 7 bases and J by 0 bases; unmatched bases: 7. Germline assignment: CDR1 MNHEY and CDR2 SVGEGT. This CDR3 contains 16 residues. The CDR3 here is CASTTGLAASTDTQYF. The CDR3 nucleotides read TGTGCCAGCACCACCGGACTAGCGGCTAGCACAGATACGCAGTATTTT.

This clonotype occurred a few times. The chain carries TRBV12-3 or TRBV12-4 and TRBJ2-7; 7 positions agree with TRBD1. V trimming: 4 bases; J trimming: 3 bases; junction bases outside the gene matches: 6. The CDR3 sequence is 14 residues long. The CDR3 sequence: CASSYRDSYYEQYF. The CDR3 region has the DNA TGTGCCAGCAGTTACCGGGACAGTTACTACGAGCAGTACTTC.

The chain has TRBV27 and TRBJ2-6, with 12 bases aligning to TRBD1. This CDR3 is 17 amino acids long. Germline V gives CDR1 MNHEY, CDR2 SMNVEV (reference sequence). V lost 5 bases, J lost 3 bases, and 5 bases stayed unmatched. This CDR3 reads CASSTRDRGLGANVLTF. CDR3 coding DNA: TGTGCCAGCAGTACCCGGGACAGGGGGCTTGGGGCCAACGTCCTGACTTTC.

With regard to this clonotype: This may be a read error, as it is one base from a much larger clone. This is likely a read error, given that the CDR3 carries no conserved phenylalanine or tryptophan at its end. The chain joins TRBV7-6 to TRBJ2-7; possible D gene TRBD1, 5 bases. The germline gives CDR1 SGHVS, CDR2 FNYEAQ. This CDR3 is 14 amino acids long. Trimming stripped 1 base from V and 2 bases from J, with 9 bases between. CDR3 residues: CASSLGQSTYEQYL. CDR3 in DNA: TGTGCCAGCAGCTTAGGACAGAGCACCTACGAGCAGTACCTC.

This clonotype was recorded many times. The CDR3 region is CASSFGRGVSNQPQHF. In nucleotides, the CDR3 is TGTGCCAGCAGCTTCGGCAGGGGGGTTAGCAATCAGCCCCAGCATTTT. J is TRBJ1-5 and V is TRBV7-8, with 7 nucleotides matching TRBD1. Germline lookup yields CDR1 SGHVS and CDR2 FQNEAQ. J lost 0 bases, V lost 3 bases, and 5 bases had no gene match. This CDR3 is built from 16 residues.

Concerning this clonotype: An end of the junction differs from the germline gene, which may be a read error. This chain links TRBV5-6 with TRBJ2-7, with 7 positions matching TRBD1. Germline-derived CDR1 and CDR2 are SGHDT and YYEEEE. The CDR3 covers 15 residues. The CDR3 spells CAGSLGEQGPHEQYF. In nucleotides, the CDR3 is TGTGCCGGCAGCTTGGGGGAACAGGGGCCGCACGAGCAGTACTTC.

V is TRBV30 and J is TRBJ1-5; no clear D gene. CDR1 is GTSNPN and CDR2 is SVGIG in the germline V gene (reference sequence). The ends were cut back, 1 base at V and 6 bases at J, with 7 bases in the middle. This CDR3 has 12 residues. This chain's CDR3 is CAWSGGRQPQHF. The DNA for the CDR3 is TGTGCCTGGAGTGGCGGGCGTCAGCCCCAGCATTTT.

This clonotype has at least ten counts. This sequence joins TRBV30 and TRBJ2-7, with D unresolved. V lost 0 bases, J lost 7 bases, and 7 bases lay in between. This CDR3 is built from 11 residues. Germline V gene data show CDR1 as GTSNPN and CDR2 as SVGIG (reference sequence). For the CDR3, the DNA is TGTGCCTGGAGTGTATATGGAGAGCAGTACTTC. It encodes CAWSVYGEQYF.

As for this clonotype: It may be a read error: a sequence one base away is much more abundant. Because it lacks the conserved phenylalanine or tryptophan at the end, this CDR3 is likely a read error. The chain recombines TRBV4-1 with TRBJ1-1; D not resolved. This CDR3 is 14 amino acids long. Germline CDR1 reads MGHRA; CDR2 reads YSYEKL. V lost 5 bases, J lost 1 base, and 11 bases lay in between. The CDR3 nucleotides read TGCGCCAGCAGCTGGTTCGACCAGAACACTGAAGCTTTCTAT. It codes for CASSWFDQNTEAFY.

This clonotype has a count of ten or more. V is TRBV28 and J is TRBJ1-5, with D tentatively TRBD1 (5 bases). Germline CDR1 and CDR2: MDHEN and SYDVKM. This CDR3 has 17 residues. Trimming stripped 3 bases from V and 1 base from J, with 16 bases between. CDR3: CASSFRGTMGSNQPQHF. DNA for the CDR3: TGTGCCAGCAGTTTCCGGGGGACTATGGGGAGCAATCAGCCCCAGCATTTT.

This clonotype was recorded at least ten times. This chain joins TRBV7-2 and TRBJ2-6; D not resolved. Trimming shortened V by 1 base and J by 1 base, and 17 bases separated the two germline ends. Germline V gene data show CDR1 as SGHTA and CDR2 as FQGNSA. The CDR3 is 19 residues long. CDR3 region: CASSLVRLLFQSGANVLTF. CDR3 nucleotides: TGTGCCAGCAGCTTAGTTCGGCTCCTGTTTCAGTCTGGGGCCAACGTCCTGACTTTC.

Ten or more counts support this clonotype. The genes are TRBV20-1 and TRBJ1-4; D not resolved. V was clipped by 0 bases and J by 5 bases, with 16 bases between them. Germline V gene sequence: CDR1 DFQATT, CDR2 SNEGSKA (reference sequence). The CDR3 has 16 residues. The CDR3 sequence: CSARDLFGRKNEKLFF. In DNA, the CDR3 is TGCAGTGCTAGAGATCTTTTCGGACGGAAGAATGAAAAACTGTTTTTT.

This clonotype was counted a few times. The chain has TRBV4-1 and TRBJ2-5; D ambiguous. This CDR3 is 15 amino acids long. Germline V gene sequence: CDR1 MGHRA, CDR2 YSYEKL. Trimming shortened V by 0 bases and J by 3 bases, and 11 bases separated the two germline ends. The CDR3 DNA reads as TGCGCCAGCAGCCAAGATCGCGGAGAAGAAGAGACCCAGTACTTC. This translates into CASSQDRGEEETQYF.

The CDR3: CASRPGSGLNTEAFF. In DNA, the CDR3 is TGCGCCAGCAGACCGGGGTCAGGGCTGAACACTGAAGCTTTCTTT. The chain employs TRBV4-3 and TRBJ1-1, with a weak D call TRBD1 (5 bases). This CDR3 contains 15 residues. Germline lookup yields CDR1 LGHNA and CDR2 YSLEER. V dropped 6 bases and J dropped 0 bases, with 14 bases sitting between them.

Remarks on this clonotype: This is likely a read error, given that the CDR3 carries no conserved phenylalanine or tryptophan at its end. The chain uses TRBV4-1 and TRBJ2-7; D perhaps matches TRBD1 (6 bases). The CDR3 is made up of 15 amino acids. Looked up from germline, CDR1 is MGHRA and CDR2 is YSYEKL. V lost 2 bases to trimming and J lost 3 bases, with 14 bases between them. The CDR3 here is CASSQPGQPLYEQYS. CDR3 bases: TGCGCCAGCAGCCAACCGGGACAACCACTCTACGAGCAGTACTCC.

The gene calls are TRBV5-4 and TRBJ2-7; no firm D call. The germline V gene encodes CDR1 SGHNT and CDR2 YYREEE (reference sequence). V lost 0 bases and J 0 bases, leaving 10 bases between the germline ends. The CDR3 is 15 amino acids. Written as DNA, the CDR3 is TGTGCCAGCAGCTTGGAAATAGCAGACTCCTACGAGCAGTACTTC. Its protein product is CASSLEIADSYEQYF. The full variable domain, completed using reference TRBV5-4 and TRBJ2-7, is ETGVTQSPTHLIKTRGQQVTLRCSSQSGHNTVSWYQQALGQGPQFIFQYYREEENGRGNFPPRFSGLQFPNYSSELNVNALELDDSALYLCASSLEIADSYEQYFGPGTRLTVT.

The V and J genes are TRBV20-1 and TRBJ2-7, with 10 bases fitting TRBD2. Losses at the gene ends were 3 bases for V and 1 base for J; bases not matched to a gene: 3. Germline CDR1 reads DFQATT; CDR2 reads SNEGSKA (reference sequence). This CDR3 region has 14 residues. The CDR3 DNA is TGCAGTGCTAGGTATAGCGGGGGGTCCTACGAGCAGTACTTC. Encoded protein: CSARYSGGSYEQYF.

This clonotype was counted at least ten times. The chain combines TRBV29-1 with TRBJ1-1; D is unclear. The germline V gene encodes CDR1 SQVTM and CDR2 ANQGSEA. V was cut by 5 bases and J by 3 bases, with 16 bases left in between. The CDR3 loop spans 14 amino acids. CDR3: CSVSSRLPDTEAFF. In DNA form, the CDR3 reads TGCAGCGTTTCCTCAAGGCTCCCGGACACTGAAGCTTTCTTT.

J is TRBJ2-7 and V is TRBV6-5; D uncertain. Trimming pared 3 bases from V and 3 bases from J, leaving 12 bases between. This CDR3 is built from 14 residues. CDR1 is MNHEY and CDR2 is SVGAGI in the germline V gene. CDR3 DNA sequence: TGTGCCAGCAGTTATTTTGGCCCTGACTACGAGCAGTACTTC. Translated: CASSYFGPDYEQYF.

This clonotype showed up many times. The rearrangement joins TRBV4-2 to TRBJ2-5; possibly TRBD1 or TRBD2 for D (5 bases each). Trimming removed 4 bases from V and 5 bases from J, with 17 bases in between. The CDR3 is 15 residues long. CDR1 and CDR2 from the germline V gene are LGHNA and YNFKEQ. CDR3 sequence (DNA): TGTGCCAGCAGCCTAATGGACACGGAGGTTGAGACCCAGTACTTC. It specifies CASSLMDTEVETQYF.

This clonotype has a handful of counts. The V gene is TRBV7-3, the J gene TRBJ2-1; D is uncertain. The germline V gene encodes CDR1 SGHTA and CDR2 FQGTGA. Trimming stripped 1 base from V and 5 bases from J, with 9 bases between. This CDR3 region has 14 residues. The DNA for the CDR3 is TGTGCCAGCAGCTTAATCGCAGGAAACAATGAGCAGTTCTTC. Protein product: CASSLIAGNNEQFF.

This clonotype was found a few times. V is TRBV9 and J is TRBJ1-5, with D maybe TRBD1 (5 bases). The CDR3 totals 15 residues. Germline V gene sequence: CDR1 SGDLS, CDR2 YYNGEE. The germline V and J ends were trimmed by 0 bases and 6 bases, with 13 bases remaining between them. The CDR3 loop reads CASSVGDASGQPQHF. The CDR3 DNA is TGTGCCAGCAGCGTAGGGGACGCCTCGGGTCAGCCCCAGCATTTT.

Comments on this clonotype: At one of its ends the junction is not consistent with the germline gene, which may arise from a read error. The chain joins TRBV5-6 to TRBJ2-7; possibly TRBD1 or TRBD2 for D (5 bases each). The CDR3 covers 14 residues. Germline V gene data show CDR1 as SGHDT and CDR2 as YYEEEE. The chain's CDR3 is CASSLVSGTYEQSF. The CDR3 nucleotides are TGTGCCAGCAGCTTGGTATCAGGGACCTACGAGCAGTCCTTC.

This rearrangement joins TRBV2 to TRBJ1-6; 7 bases map to TRBD1. This CDR3 has 16 residues. Germline V gene sequence: CDR1 SNHLY, CDR2 FYNNEI. Trimming took 6 bases from V and 7 from J; bases not matched to a gene: 12. The CDR3 protein is CASRPTGLGANSPLHF. The CDR3 DNA follows: TGTGCCAGCAGACCGACAGGGCTAGGTGCGAATTCACCCCTCCACTTT.

This clonotype was observed a few times. The chain combines TRBV7-9 with TRBJ2-5; D not certain. CDR3 length equals 12 residues. CDR1 is SEHNR and CDR2 is FQNEAQ in the germline V gene (reference sequence). Trimming left V 2 bases short and J 5 bases short, with 6 bases between. The CDR3 spells CASSLPKETQYF. The CDR3, as DNA: TGTGCCAGCAGCTTACCCAAGGAGACCCAGTACTTC.